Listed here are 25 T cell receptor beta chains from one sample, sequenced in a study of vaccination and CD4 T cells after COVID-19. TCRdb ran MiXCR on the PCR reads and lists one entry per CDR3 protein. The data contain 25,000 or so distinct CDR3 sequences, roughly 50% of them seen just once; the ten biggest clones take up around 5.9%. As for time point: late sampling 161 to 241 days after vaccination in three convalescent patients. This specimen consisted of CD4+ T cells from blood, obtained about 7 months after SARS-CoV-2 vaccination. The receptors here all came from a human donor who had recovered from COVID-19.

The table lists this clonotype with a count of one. CDR3 sequence reads: CASSYRGDEQFF. CDR3 DNA sequence: TGTGCCAGCAGTTACAGGGGGGATGAGCAGTTCTTC. This chain links TRBV6-5 with TRBJ2-1, with D possibly called TRBD1 or TRBD2 (6 bases each). V was trimmed by 2 bases and J by 8 bases, leaving 7 bases between them. CDR1 and CDR2 (germline): MNHEY, SVGAGI. There are 12 residues in the CDR3.

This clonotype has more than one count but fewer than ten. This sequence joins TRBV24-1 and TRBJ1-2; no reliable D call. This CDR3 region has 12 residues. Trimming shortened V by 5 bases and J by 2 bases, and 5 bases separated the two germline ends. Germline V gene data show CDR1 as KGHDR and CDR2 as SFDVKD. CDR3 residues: CATSGNNYGYTF. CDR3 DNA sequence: TGTGCCACCAGTGGCAACAACTATGGCTACACCTTC.

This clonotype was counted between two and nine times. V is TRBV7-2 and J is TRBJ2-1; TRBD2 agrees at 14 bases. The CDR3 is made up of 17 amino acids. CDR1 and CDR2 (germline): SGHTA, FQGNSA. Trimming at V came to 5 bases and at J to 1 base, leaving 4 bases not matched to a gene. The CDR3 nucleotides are TGTGCCAGCAGCCCCAGGACTAGCGGGGGGTCCTACAATGAGCAGTTCTTC. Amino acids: CASSPRTSGGSYNEQFF.

The CDR3, as DNA: TGCGCCAGCAGCCAAATCGCGGGAGGCTCCTACGAGCAGTACTTC. This encodes CASSQIAGGSYEQYF. V and J are TRBV4-3 and TRBJ2-7, with 8 bases that match TRBD2. Germline CDR1 LGHNA, CDR2 YSLEER. Losses at the gene ends were 2 bases for V and 0 bases for J; bases not matched to a gene: 3. This CDR3 region has 15 residues.

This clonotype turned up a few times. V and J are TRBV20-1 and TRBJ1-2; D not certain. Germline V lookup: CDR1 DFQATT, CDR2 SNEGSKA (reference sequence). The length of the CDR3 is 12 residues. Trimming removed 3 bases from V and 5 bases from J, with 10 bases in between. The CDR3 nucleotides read TGCAGTGCTAGGGGCCGGGATTATGGCTACACCTTC. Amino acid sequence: CSARGRDYGYTF.

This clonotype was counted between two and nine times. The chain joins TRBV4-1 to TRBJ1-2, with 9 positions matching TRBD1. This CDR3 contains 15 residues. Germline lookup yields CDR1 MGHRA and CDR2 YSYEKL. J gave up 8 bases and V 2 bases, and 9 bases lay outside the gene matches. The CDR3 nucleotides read TGCGCCAGCAGCCAATTCCAACAGGGGGCGCGGGGCTACACCTTC. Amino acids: CASSQFQQGARGYTF.

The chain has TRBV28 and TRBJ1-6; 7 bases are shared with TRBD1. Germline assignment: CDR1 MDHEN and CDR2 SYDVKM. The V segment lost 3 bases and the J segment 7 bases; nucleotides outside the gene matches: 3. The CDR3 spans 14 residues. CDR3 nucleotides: TGTGCCAGCAGTTTGGGGACAGTGAATTCACCCCTCCACTTT. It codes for CASSLGTVNSPLHF.

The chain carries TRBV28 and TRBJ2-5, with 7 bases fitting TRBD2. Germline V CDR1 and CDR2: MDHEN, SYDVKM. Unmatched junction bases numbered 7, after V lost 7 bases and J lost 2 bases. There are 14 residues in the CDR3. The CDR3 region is CASTRGEVQETQYF. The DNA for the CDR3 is TGTGCCAGCACCCGGGGGGAGGTTCAAGAGACCCAGTACTTC.

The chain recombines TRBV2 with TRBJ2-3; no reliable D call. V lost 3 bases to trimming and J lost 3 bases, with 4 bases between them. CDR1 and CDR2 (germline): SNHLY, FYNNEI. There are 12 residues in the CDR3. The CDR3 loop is CASSEGTDTQYF. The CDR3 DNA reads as TGTGCCAGCAGTGAGGGGACAGATACGCAGTATTTT. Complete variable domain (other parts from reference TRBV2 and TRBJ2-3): EPEVTQTPSHQVTQMGQEVILRCVPISNHLYFYWYRQILGQKVEFLVSFYNNEISEKSEIFDDQFSVERPDGSNFTLKIRSTKLEDSAMYFCASSEGTDTQYFGPGTRLTVL.

The CDR3 nucleotides read TGTGCCAGCAGTTTGTCGGCGGGATCGAGTGAGCAGTTCTTC. It specifies CASSLSAGSSEQFF. V and J are TRBV28 and TRBJ2-1; perhaps TRBD2 as D (6 bases). In germline, CDR1 is MDHEN, CDR2 SYDVKM. The V gene lost 3 bases and the J gene lost 9 bases, with 15 bases spanning the gap. This CDR3 has 14 residues.

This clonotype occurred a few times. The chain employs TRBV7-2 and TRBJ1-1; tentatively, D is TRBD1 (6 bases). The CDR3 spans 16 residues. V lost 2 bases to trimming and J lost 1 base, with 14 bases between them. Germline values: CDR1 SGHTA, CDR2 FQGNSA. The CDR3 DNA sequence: TGTGCCAGCAGCTTACCTGGGGGCTTCGGGAACACTGAAGCTTTCTTT. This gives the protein CASSLPGGFGNTEAFF.

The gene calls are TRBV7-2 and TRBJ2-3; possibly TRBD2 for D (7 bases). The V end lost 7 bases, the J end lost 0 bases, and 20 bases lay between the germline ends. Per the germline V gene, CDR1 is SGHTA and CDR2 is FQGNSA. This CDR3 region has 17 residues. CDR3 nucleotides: TGTGCCAGCACGAGGGGGGCGGCGGGAGTTAGCACAGATACGCAGTATTTT. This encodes CASTRGAAGVSTDTQYF.

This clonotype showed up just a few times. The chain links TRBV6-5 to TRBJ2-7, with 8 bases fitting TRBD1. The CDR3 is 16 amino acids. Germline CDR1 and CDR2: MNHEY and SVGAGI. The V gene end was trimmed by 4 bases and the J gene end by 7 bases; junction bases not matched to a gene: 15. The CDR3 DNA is TGTGCCAGCAGTTCTTCCGGCGGGACAGGTTATGGTGAGCAGTACTTC. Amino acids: CASSSSGGTGYGEQYF.

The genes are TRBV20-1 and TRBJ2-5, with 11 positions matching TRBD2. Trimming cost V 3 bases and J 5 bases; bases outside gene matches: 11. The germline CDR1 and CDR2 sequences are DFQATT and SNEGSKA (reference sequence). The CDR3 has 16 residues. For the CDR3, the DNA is TGCAGTGCTAGTACCGCTAGCGGGAGGCAGGGGGAGACCCAGTACTTC. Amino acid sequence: CSASTASGRQGETQYF.

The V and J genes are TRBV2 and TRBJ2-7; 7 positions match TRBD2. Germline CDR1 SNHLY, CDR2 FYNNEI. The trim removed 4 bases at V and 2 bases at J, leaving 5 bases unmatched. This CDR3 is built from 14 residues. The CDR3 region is CASSVLADAYEQYF. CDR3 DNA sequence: TGTGCCAGCAGTGTGCTAGCGGACGCCTACGAGCAGTACTTC.

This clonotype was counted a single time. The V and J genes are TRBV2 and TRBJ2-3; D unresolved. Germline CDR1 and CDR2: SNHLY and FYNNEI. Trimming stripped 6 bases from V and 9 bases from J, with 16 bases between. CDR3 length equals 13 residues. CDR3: CASRRNDVSTQYF. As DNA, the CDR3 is TGTGCCAGCAGGCGTAATGATGTGAGCACGCAGTATTTT.

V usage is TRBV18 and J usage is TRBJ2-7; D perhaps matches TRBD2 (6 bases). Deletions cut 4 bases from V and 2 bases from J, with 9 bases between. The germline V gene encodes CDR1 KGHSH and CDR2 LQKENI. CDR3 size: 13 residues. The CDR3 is CASSRDSTYEQYF. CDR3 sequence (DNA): TGTGCCAGCTCACGGGACTCCACCTACGAGCAGTACTTC.

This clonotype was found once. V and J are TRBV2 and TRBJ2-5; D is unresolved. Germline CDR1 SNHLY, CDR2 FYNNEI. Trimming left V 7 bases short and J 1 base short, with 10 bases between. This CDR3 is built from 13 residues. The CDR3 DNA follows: TGTGCCAGCAATAGGGTTTTCCAAGAGACCCAGTACTTC. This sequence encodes CASNRVFQETQYF.

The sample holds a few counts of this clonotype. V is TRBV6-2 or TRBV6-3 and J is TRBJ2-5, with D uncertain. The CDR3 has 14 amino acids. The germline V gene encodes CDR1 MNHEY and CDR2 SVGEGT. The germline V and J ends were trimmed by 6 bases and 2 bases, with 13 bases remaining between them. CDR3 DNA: TGTGCCAGCAGCATGCACGTGGAACAAGAGACCCAGTACTTC. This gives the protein CASSMHVEQETQYF.

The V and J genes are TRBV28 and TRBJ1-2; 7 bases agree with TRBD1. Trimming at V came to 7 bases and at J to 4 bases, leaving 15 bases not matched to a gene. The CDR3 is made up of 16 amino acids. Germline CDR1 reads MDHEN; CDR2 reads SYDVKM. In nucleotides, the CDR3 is TGTGCCAGCAATCCCAACCGGGACAGAAGCCTCTATGGCTACACCTTC. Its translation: CASNPNRDRSLYGYTF.

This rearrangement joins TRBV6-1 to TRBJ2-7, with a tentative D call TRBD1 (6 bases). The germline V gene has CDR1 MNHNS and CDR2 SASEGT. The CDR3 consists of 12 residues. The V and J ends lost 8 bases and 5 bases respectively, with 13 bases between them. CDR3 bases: TGTGCCAGCGGTACAGGGAACCACGAGCAGTACTTC. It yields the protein CASGTGNHEQYF.

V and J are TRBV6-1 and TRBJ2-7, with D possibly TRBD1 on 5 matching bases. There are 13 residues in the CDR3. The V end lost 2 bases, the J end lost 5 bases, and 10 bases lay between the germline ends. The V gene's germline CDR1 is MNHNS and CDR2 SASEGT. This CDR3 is CASSEFGADEQYF. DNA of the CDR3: TGTGCCAGCAGTGAATTTGGGGCTGACGAGCAGTACTTC.

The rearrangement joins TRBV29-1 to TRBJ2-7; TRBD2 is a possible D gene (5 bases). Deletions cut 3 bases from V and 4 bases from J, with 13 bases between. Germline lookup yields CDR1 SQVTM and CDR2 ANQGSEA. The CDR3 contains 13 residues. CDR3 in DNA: TGCAGCGTTGAGGCGGGTGGAGGTTACGAGCAGTACTTC. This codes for CSVEAGGGYEQYF.

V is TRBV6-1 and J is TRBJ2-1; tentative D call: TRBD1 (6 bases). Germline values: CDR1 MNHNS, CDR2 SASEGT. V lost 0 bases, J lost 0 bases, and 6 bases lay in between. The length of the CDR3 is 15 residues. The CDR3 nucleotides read TGTGCCAGCAGTGAAGCAGGGGGCTCCTACAATGAGCAGTTCTTC. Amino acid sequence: CASSEAGGSYNEQFF.

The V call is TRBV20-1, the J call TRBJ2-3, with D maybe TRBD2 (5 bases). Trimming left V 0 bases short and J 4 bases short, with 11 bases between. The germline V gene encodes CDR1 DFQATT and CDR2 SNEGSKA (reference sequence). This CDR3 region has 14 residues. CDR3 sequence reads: CSARDSGSADTQYF. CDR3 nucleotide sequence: TGCAGTGCTAGAGATAGTGGGAGTGCAGATACGCAGTATTTT.